The clone carrying this T cell receptor (beta chain) was counted ten times or more. TCRdb analysed the RACE reads with MiXCR anew, one entry per CDR3 protein. This sample yields around 100,000 distinct CDR3 sequences, of which roughly 10% are seen a single time; 3.2% belongs to the top ten. Stated time point: patch test 2, 6 weeks after DPC sensitization. Documented treatment: therapeutic diphenylcyclopropenone sensitization with weekly scalp DPC. The data were obtained in a study of human T cells and chemical hapten exposure. In the study overall: The study patch tested 0.01% DPC on the upper back and read results at 6 days.

With V trimmed by 5 bases and J by 9 bases, 20 bases remained unmatched. Per germline, CDR1 MNHEY and CDR2 SVGEGT. The CDR3 contains 18 residues. The receptor comes from a middle-aged woman with alopecia areata. Some clones in this sample may be carry-over from other donors' samples. Sequencing used whole blood, obtained in connection with sensitization to the hapten diphenylcyclopropenone (DPC). The gene calls are TRBV6-2 or TRBV6-3 and TRBJ2-1; 9 bases fit TRBD2. CDR3 region: CASSEFAFSGRVIGEQFF. The CDR3 DNA reads as TGTGCCAGCAGTGAATTCGCCTTTAGCGGGAGAGTCATTGGTGAGCAGTTCTTC.